Here is one T cell receptor beta chain with its context. This clone was seen a handful of times. This clone's antigen is unknown. No much larger clone exists at a distance of one base, and base qualities are not known. The sample's time point, from its label and the paper: blood 2 weeks post-SBRT. According to the study, the label for this sample's treatment or condition signals: 15 Gy SBRT to primary tumor, nephrectomy 4 weeks later. To follow tumor-enriched clonotypes, peripheral blood was collected serially from radiation-treated patients at baseline and again at 2 weeks and 4 weeks after SBRT. Every patient had renal cell carcinoma of clear cell pathology. The QIAamp DNA Blood Mini Kit (Qiagen) was used to prepare genomic DNA for TCR sequencing. The analyses included only samples that passed all quality control checks. The immunoSEQ kit was used, according to the manufacturer's recommendations, to generate TCR beta libraries from genomic DNA. For library preparation, a first multiplex PCR was performed with proprietary primers, followed by a second PCR in which unique barcodes were added, and bead cleanups were performed after each round. Each sample batch included a kit-provided positive control reaction and a negative control reaction. The final libraries were assessed on an Agilent 4200 TapeStation D1000 ScreenTape, pooled by volume, and quantified by qPCR. Sequencing was performed on an Illumina NextSeq500 using a MidOutput 150-cycle cartridge, with 156 Read1 cycles, 15 Index1 cycles, and the kit custom primers. The pooled library was loaded at roughly 0.96 pM, with an approximately 21% PhiX control spiked in. Under the source paper's analysis protocol: Vendor-processed data were analyzed in R, with a clonotype defined as all T cells sharing the same CDR3 nucleotide sequence. In the clone abundance analyses, frequencies were normalized to the 10,000 most abundant clones in each sample. Public T cell clones, which averaged fewer than five per sample, were removed prior to analysis. A difference in abundance of at least 32-fold between compartments was used to define tumor-enriched and baseline blood-enriched clonotypes. A beta-binomial differential abundance model was applied to find clonotypes that expanded or contracted between blood time points. Tumor-blood repertoire similarity was measured with the Baroni-Urbani and Buser coefficient, and groups were compared using two-tailed Wilcoxon tests in R. TCRdb re-hosts the immuneACCESS table, in-frame sequences only. Its copies lack some clones; in the studies checked, an unresolved V gene accounts for under half of them, and the cause for the rest is not known. From that table come the V and J calls and clone size; the DNA was used to work out D and trimming. The sample records some 120,000 clones, 70% to 90% of which are singletons. Of the sample, 5% to 6% falls within the top ten clones.

The sample is drawn from a study of radiation and T cells in renal cell carcinoma (dated by TCRdb to between 2020 and 2021). Notes on the research overall: Samples were obtained from a clinical trial, in which 15 Gy stereotactic body radiation therapy was delivered to primary renal cell carcinomas and nephrectomy was performed 4 weeks later. In total, roughly 53 samples underwent TCR beta sequencing: 25 or so tumors plus 27 peripheral blood samples. In the approximately 53 samples combined, about 4 million unique CDR3 nucleotide sequences were found, encoding about 3 million unique CDR3 amino acid sequences. The paper's findings and limits, for the study overall: No pretreatment tumor biopsies were available, so the baseline intratumoral presence of clonotypes could not be determined. The single-armed trial design could not address effects of radiation dose or scheduling on the TCR repertoire. Changes in the blood repertoire were not tracked past 4 weeks after treatment. In blood, the top tumor clonotypes increased from baseline to 2 weeks after radiation and then shrank by 4 weeks, which suggests a temporary expansion of tumor-resident clones.

CDR3 length: 16 amino acids, cysteine to phenylalanine. Only CDR3 DNA is held: 48 bases, read in frame from base 1. V trim: 3 bases; J trim: 3 bases; unmatched bases: 8. The germline V gene supplies CDR1 MNHEY and CDR2 SVGAGI. The chain is encoded by TRBV6-5 joined to TRBJ2-5; TRBD2 matches 9 bases in the middle. Sequenced material: blood, taken from a patient whose treatment included radiotherapy and nephrectomy. This clonotype was obtained from an older woman with renal cell carcinoma. The CDR3 here reads CASSYVYPSGEETQYF. Here is the DNA: TGTGCCAGCAGTTATGTTTATCCTAGCGGGGAAGAGACCCAGTACTTC.